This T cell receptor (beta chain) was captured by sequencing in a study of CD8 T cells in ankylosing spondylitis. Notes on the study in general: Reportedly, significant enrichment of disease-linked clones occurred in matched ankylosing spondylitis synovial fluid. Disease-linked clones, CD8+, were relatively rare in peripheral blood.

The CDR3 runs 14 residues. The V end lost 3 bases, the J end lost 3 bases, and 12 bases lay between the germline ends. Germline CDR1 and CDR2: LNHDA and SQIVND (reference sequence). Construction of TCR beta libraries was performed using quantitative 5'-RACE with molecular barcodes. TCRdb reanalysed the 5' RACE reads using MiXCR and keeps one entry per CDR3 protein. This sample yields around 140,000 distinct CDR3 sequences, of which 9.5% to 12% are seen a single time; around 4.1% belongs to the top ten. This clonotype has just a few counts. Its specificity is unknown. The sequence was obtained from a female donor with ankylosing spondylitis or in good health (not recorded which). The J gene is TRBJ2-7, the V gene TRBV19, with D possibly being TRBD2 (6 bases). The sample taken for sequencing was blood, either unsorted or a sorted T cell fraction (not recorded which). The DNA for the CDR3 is TGTGCCAGTAGTATTTGGAGGGATGGCTACGAGCAGTACTTC. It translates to CASSIWRDGYEQYF.